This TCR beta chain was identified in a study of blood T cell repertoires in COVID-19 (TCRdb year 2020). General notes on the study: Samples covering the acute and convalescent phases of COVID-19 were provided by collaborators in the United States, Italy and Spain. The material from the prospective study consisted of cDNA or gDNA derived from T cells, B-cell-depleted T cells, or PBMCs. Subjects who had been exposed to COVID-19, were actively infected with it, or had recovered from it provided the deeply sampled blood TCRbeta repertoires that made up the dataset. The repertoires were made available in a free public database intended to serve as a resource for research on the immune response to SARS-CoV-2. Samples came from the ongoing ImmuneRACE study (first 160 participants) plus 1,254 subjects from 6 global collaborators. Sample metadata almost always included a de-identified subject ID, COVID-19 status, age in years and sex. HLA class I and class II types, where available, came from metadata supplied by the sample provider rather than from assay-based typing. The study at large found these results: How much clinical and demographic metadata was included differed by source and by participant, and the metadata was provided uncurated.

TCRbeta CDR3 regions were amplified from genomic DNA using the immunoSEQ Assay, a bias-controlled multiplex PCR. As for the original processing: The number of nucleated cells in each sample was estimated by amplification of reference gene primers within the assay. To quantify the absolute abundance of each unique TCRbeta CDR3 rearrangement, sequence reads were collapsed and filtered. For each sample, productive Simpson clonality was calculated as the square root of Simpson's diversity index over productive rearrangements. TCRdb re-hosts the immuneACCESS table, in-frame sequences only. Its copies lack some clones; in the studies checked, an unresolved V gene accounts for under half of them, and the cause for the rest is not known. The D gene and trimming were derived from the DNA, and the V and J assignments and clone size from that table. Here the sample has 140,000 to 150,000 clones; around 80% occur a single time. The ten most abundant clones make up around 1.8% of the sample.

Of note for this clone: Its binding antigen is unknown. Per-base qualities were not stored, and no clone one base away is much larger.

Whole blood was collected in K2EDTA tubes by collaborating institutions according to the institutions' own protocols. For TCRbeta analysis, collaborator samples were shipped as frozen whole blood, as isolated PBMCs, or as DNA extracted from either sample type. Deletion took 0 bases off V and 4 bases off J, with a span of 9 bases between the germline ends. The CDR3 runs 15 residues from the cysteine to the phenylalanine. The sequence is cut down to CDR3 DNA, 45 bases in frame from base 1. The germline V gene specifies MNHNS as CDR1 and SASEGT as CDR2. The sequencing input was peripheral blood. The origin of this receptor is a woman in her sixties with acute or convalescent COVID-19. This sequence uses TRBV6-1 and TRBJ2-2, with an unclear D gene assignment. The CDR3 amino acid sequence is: CASSEAISGTGELFF. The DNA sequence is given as TGTGCCAGCAGTGAAGCGATATCGGGCACCGGGGAGCTGTTTTTT.